These 15 T cell receptor beta chains share one sample of origin, sequenced in a study of blood T cell repertoires in COVID-19 (dated by TCRdb to 2020 to 2022). Library preparation employed the immunoSEQ multiplex PCR assay. Here the immuneACCESS table is served through TCRdb, limited to in-frame sequences with V and J called. Missing clones are a known gap in these copies; in checked studies unresolved V genes cover under half, and the rest lacks a known reason. This sample holds approximately 210,000 clones; around nine tenths were observed only once. Roughly 0.69% of the sample goes to the ten largest clones. The source material was peripheral blood. The source is a man between 40 and 49 years old with acute or convalescent COVID-19.

The chain is built from TRBV14 and TRBJ1-6; a possible D gene is TRBD1 (5 bases). The CDR3 totals 14 residues. Per germline, CDR1 SGHDN and CDR2 FVKESK. Trimming took off 7 bases at V and 9 bases at J, with 16 bases between the two ends. CDR3 protein: CASNHGGGGSPLHF. CDR3 sequence (DNA): TGTGCCAGCAACCACGGCGGGGGGGGTTCACCCCTCCACTTT.

V is TRBV6-5 and J is TRBJ2-5, with D unresolved. The V gene lost 6 bases and the J gene lost 2 bases, with 13 bases spanning the gap. The CDR3 is 14 amino acids. Germline-derived CDR1 and CDR2 are MNHEY and SVGAGI. CDR3 region: CASRIYGLQETQYF. The CDR3 DNA reads as TGTGCCAGCAGGATCTATGGGCTTCAAGAGACCCAGTACTTC.

This chain connects TRBV6-6 to TRBJ1-2; TRBD1 is a possible D gene (6 bases). Per germline, CDR1 MNHNY and CDR2 SVGAGI (reference sequence). CDR3 length: 13 amino acids. Trimming removed 6 bases at V and 0 bases at J, with 8 bases between. This CDR3 reads CASSGQTNYGYTF. The CDR3 DNA is TGTGCCAGCAGCGGACAGACTAACTATGGCTACACCTTC.

The rearrangement links TRBV7-2 to TRBJ1-1, with D tentatively TRBD1 (6 bases). Per germline, CDR1 SGHTA and CDR2 FQGNSA. The V gene lost 2 bases and the J gene lost 1 base, with 14 bases spanning the gap. The CDR3 covers 16 residues. The CDR3 DNA is TGTGCCAGCAGCTTACCCCGGGACACTTGGAACACTGAAGCTTTCTTT. It specifies CASSLPRDTWNTEAFF.

Here the CDR3 DNA reads TGTGCCAGCAGGACGGAGAAATTCCCAGATACGCAGTATTTT. It translates to CASRTEKFPDTQYF. The chain couples TRBV2 to TRBJ2-3; D remains ambiguous. The CDR3 is made up of 14 amino acids. The V and J ends lost 6 bases and 4 bases respectively, with 14 bases between them. CDR1 is SNHLY, CDR2 FYNNEI, per germline.

The chain carries TRBV5-5 and TRBJ1-1; no firm D call. The CDR3 is 14 residues long. Germline CDR1 reads SGHKS; CDR2 reads YYEKEE (reference sequence). V gave up 2 bases and J gave up 6 bases, with 14 bases separating them. The chain's CDR3 is CASSFPFSGAEAFF. The CDR3 region has the DNA TGTGCCAGCAGCTTCCCATTCTCGGGTGCTGAAGCTTTCTTT.

The chain joins TRBV5-1 to TRBJ1-2, with 7 bases identical to TRBD1. Germline CDR1 is SGHRS and CDR2 is YFSETQ. CDR3 length: 14 amino acids. The V segment lost 5 bases and the J segment 4 bases; nucleotides outside the gene matches: 8. CDR3: CASSGQAGAYGYTF. Here the CDR3 DNA reads TGCGCCAGCAGTGGACAGGCCGGGGCCTATGGCTACACCTTC.

This clone was found a few times. The V call is TRBV5-1, the J call TRBJ2-3; TRBD1 matches 9 bases. The ends lost 2 bases at V and 3 bases at J; junction bases unmatched: 4. This CDR3 is built from 15 residues. Germline CDR1 reads SGHRS; CDR2 reads YFSETQ. CDR3 sequence (DNA): TGCGCCAGCAGCTTCACAGGGGGCAGTACAGATACGCAGTATTTT. Protein product: CASSFTGGSTDTQYF. The entire variable domain, with the rest obtained from reference TRBV5-1 and TRBJ2-3, is as follows: KAGVTQTPRYLIKTRGQQVTLSCSPISGHRSVSWYQQTPGQGLQFLFEYFSETQRNKGNFPGRFSGRQFSNSRSEMNVSTLELGDSALYLCASSFTGGSTDTQYFGPGTRLTVL.

V usage is TRBV5-8 and J usage is TRBJ2-7, with 7 bases matching TRBD1. The CDR3 consists of 15 residues. The junction had 5 bases not matched to a gene; V was cut back by 1 base and J by 1 base. CDR1 and CDR2 (germline): SGHTS, YDEGEE. The CDR3: CASSLRSGGSYEQYF. The CDR3 DNA reads as TGTGCCAGCAGCTTGCGGTCAGGGGGTTCCTACGAGCAGTACTTC.

The chain has TRBV7-8 and TRBJ1-5; D may be TRBD1 (6 bases). The germline gives CDR1 SGHVS, CDR2 FQNEAQ. V lost 5 bases and J lost 7, with 24 bases in between. The CDR3 length is 17 residues. CDR3 region: CASSRGAASHWSQPQHF. The CDR3 DNA is TGTGCCAGCAGCCGGGGGGCAGCCTCCCATTGGAGCCAGCCCCAGCATTTT.

In DNA form, the CDR3 reads TGTGCCAGCAGCTTCGCCTACGAGCAGTACTTC. Amino acid sequence: CASSFAYEQYF. The rearrangement uses TRBV7-9 and TRBJ2-7; D call uncertain. Germline V gene data show CDR1 as SEHNR and CDR2 as FQNEAQ (reference sequence). The CDR3 spans 11 residues. V was clipped by 3 bases and J by 2 bases, with 2 bases between them.

The rearrangement links TRBV7-9 to TRBJ2-1, with 8 bases aligning to TRBD1. The CDR3 spans 16 residues. Germline V gene lookup returns CDR1 SEHNR and CDR2 FQNEAQ (reference sequence). Germline trimming cut 2 bases from V and 4 bases from J; bases unmatched to any gene: 7. CDR3 in DNA: TGTGCCAGCAGCTTATCACAGGGGGTCTCTTACAATGAGCAGTTCTTC. Its protein product is CASSLSQGVSYNEQFF. Combining the CDR3 with reference TRBV7-9 and TRBJ2-1 gives the whole variable domain DTGVSQNPRHKITKRGQNVTFRCDPISEHNRLYWYRQTLGQGPEFLTYFQNEAQLEKSRLLSDRFSAERPKGSFSTLEIQRTEQGDSAMYLCASSLSQGVSYNEQFFGPGTRLTVL.

In this sample, this clone turned up a few times. The chain is built from TRBV5-1 and TRBJ1-1; 8 bases are shared with TRBD1. The CDR3 covers 15 residues. The ends lost 4 bases at V and 8 bases at J; junction bases unmatched: 13. Germline CDR1 and CDR2: SGHRS and YFSETQ. The CDR3 nucleotides read TGCGCCAGCAGCCTACTCGGACAGGGAGGGTTAGAAGCTTTCTTT. Translating it yields CASSLLGQGGLEAFF.

This clone has only one observation. The chain links TRBV6-5 to TRBJ2-5, with a possible D match to TRBD1 (6 bases). Trimming removed 6 bases from V and 2 bases from J, with 13 bases in between. This CDR3 has 14 residues. The germline gives CDR1 MNHEY, CDR2 SVGAGI. The CDR3: CASRAPDRQETQYF. The CDR3, as DNA: TGTGCCAGCAGGGCCCCGGACAGACAAGAGACCCAGTACTTC.

This clone was picked up a small number of times. Within the sample, other DNA sequences also encode this same CDR3. The chain uses TRBV7-9 and TRBJ2-3, with TRBD1 matching 8 bases. After removal of 3 bases from V and 0 bases from J, the junction contained 2 bases not matched to a gene. Per germline, CDR1 SEHNR and CDR2 FQNEAQ (reference sequence). This CDR3 contains 15 residues. CDR3 protein: CASSLDRASTDTQYF. The CDR3 nucleotides read TGTGCCAGCAGCTTGGACAGGGCTAGCACAGATACGCAGTATTTT.